This T cell receptor beta chain originates from a study of blood T cell repertoires in COVID-19 (dated by TCRdb to the early 2020s). About the study as a whole: The collaborator samples originated in the United States, Italy and Spain and spanned the acute and convalescent phases of COVID-19. The prospective study material was composed of cDNA or gDNA derived from T cells, B-cell-depleted T cells, or PBMCs. Subjects who had been exposed to COVID-19, were actively infected with it, or had recovered from it provided the deeply sampled blood TCRbeta repertoires that made up the dataset. The repertoires were released in a freely available public database meant as a resource for research on the immune response to SARS-CoV-2. Samples came from the ongoing ImmuneRACE study (first 160 participants) plus 1,254 subjects from 6 global collaborators. Sample metadata almost always included a de-identified subject ID, COVID-19 status, age in years and sex. Where available, HLA class I and class II types were taken from metadata supplied by the sample provider and were not determined by assay-based typing.

Participants in the prospective study were enrolled through a virtual design, were aged roughly 18 to 100 years, and lived in roughly 26 United States geographic areas. To assign participants to cohorts, the prospective study relied on clinical history that participants themselves reported in a screening survey and a study questionnaire. ImmuneRACE Cohort 3 recovered participants were defined by two consecutive negative NP/OP PCR tests, healthcare professional clearance, or symptom resolution. In the prospective study, mobile phlebotomists collected whole blood, serum and a nasopharyngeal or oropharyngeal swab from each participant. Prospective study participants could optionally give additional blood draws and questionnaires over an approximately 2-month period. Before DNA extraction, blood samples from the prospective study were shipped at room temperature or frozen. TCRbeta CDR3 regions were amplified from genomic DNA using the immunoSEQ Assay, a bias-controlled multiplex PCR. In the paper's pipeline: The number of nucleated cells in each sample was estimated by amplification of reference gene primers within the assay. To quantify the absolute abundance of each unique TCRbeta CDR3 rearrangement, sequence reads were collapsed and filtered. For each sample, productive Simpson clonality was calculated by taking the square root of Simpson's diversity index across productive rearrangements. TCRdb holds this immuneACCESS table with in-frame rearrangements only. Some clones are missing; in checked studies, unresolved V genes explain under half, and the rest has no known cause. V, J and clone size are those of that table, while D and trimming were read from the DNA. The table for this sample lists approximately 310,000 clones; roughly 89% of them were counted only once. Roughly 5% of the sample rests with the top ten.

A remark on this clone: Its cognate antigen has yet to be identified. No much larger clone is present one base from it, and per-base qualities are unavailable.

What the authors observed across the whole study: The quantity of clinical and demographic metadata differed by source and by participant and was supplied without curation.

Material for sequencing was PBMCs or T cells enriched from blood (not recorded which). The sequence was obtained from a man aged 60-69 years who had recovered from COVID-19.

The sequenced DNA: TGTGCCAGCACCGGGGGAGGGAGAGCGGCCTACAATGAGCAGTTCTTC. This codes for CASTGGGRAAYNEQFF. In this chain, TRBV7-9 is recombined with TRBJ2-1; 7 of the junction bases match TRBD2. V and J are trimmed by 7 bases and 2 bases, and the gene matches miss 11 bases of the junction. The germline V gene (reference sequence) specifies SEHNR as CDR1 and FQNEAQ as CDR2. Spanning cysteine to phenylalanine, the CDR3 consists of 16 amino acids. Just the 48-base CDR3 DNA is kept, in frame starting at base 1.